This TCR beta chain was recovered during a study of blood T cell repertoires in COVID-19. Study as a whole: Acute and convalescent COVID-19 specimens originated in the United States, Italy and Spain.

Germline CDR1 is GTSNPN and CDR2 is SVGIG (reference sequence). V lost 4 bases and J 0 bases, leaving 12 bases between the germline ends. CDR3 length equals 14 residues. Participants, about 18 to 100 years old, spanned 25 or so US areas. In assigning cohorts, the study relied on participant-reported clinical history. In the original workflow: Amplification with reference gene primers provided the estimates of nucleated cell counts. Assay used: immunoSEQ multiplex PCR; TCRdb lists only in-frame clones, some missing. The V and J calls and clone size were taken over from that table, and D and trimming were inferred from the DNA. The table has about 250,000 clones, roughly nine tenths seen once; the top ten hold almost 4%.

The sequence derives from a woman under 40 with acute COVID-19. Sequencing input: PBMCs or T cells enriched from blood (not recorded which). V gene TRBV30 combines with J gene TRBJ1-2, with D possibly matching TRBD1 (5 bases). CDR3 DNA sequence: TGTGCCTGGATAAGGGGCCCTGCTAACTATGGCTACACCTTC. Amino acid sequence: CAWIRGPANYGYTF.